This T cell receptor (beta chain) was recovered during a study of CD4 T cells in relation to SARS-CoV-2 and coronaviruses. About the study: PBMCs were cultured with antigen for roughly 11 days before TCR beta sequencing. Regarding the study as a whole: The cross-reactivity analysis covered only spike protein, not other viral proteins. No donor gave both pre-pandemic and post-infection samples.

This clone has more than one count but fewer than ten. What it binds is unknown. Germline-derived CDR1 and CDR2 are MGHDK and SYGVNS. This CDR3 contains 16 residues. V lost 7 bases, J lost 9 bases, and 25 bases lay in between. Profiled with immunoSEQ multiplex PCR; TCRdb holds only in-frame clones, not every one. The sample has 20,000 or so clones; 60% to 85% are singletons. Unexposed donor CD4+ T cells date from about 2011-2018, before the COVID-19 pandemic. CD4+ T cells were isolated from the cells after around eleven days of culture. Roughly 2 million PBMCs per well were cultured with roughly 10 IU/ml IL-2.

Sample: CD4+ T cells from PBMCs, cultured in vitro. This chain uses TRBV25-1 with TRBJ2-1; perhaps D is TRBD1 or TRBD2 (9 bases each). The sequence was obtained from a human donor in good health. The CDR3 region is CASTPIGLAGQGEQFF. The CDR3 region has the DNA TGTGCCAGCACCCCCATCGGTCTAGCGGGACAGGGTGAGCAGTTCTTC.